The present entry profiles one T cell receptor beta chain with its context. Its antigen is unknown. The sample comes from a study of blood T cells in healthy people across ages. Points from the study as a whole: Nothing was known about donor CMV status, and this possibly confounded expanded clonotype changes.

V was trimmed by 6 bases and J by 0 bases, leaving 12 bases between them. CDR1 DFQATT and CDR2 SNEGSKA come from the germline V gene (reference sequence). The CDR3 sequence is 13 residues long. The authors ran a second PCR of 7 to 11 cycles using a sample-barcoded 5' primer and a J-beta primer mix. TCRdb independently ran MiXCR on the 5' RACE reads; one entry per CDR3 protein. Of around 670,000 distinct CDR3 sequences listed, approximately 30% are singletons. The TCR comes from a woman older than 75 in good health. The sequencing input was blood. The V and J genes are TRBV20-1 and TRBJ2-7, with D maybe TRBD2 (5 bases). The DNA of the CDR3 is TGCAGTGCCCCGGGGTGGAGCTCCTACGAGCAGTACTTC. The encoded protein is CSAPGWSSYEQYF.